Detailed here is one T cell receptor (beta chain). The target antigen is unknown. This PCR relied on a set of 60 Vbeta primers and 13 Jbeta primers. Sequenced by immunoSEQ multiplex PCR; TCRdb stores in-frame clones only, minus some. Of about 160,000 clones in the sample, around 83% were seen once. This sample was taken from a study of cytomegalovirus exposure and HLA in healthy donors. The study's findings and limits: In a later analysis, HLA-C alleles had the fewest associated TCRs, DRB1 alleles the most. At a 0.05 false discovery rate, a later analysis found about 17,000 TCR beta sequences to be associated with HLA alleles. Available immune exposure information covered CMV serostatus only.

This sequence was found in a girl between 2 and 10 years old in good health and CMV-seropositive. Sequencing was done on a sample of PBMCs.

The CDR3 spells CASSQIAGMDTQYF. CDR3 nucleotide sequence: TGTGCCAGCAGCCAGATAGCGGGCATGGATACGCAGTATTTT. The rearrangement joins TRBV5-8 to TRBJ2-3; 7 positions agree with TRBD2. Germline CDR1 and CDR2: SGHTS and YDEGEE. Trimming took 4 bases from V and 6 from J; bases not matched to a gene: 8. The CDR3 loop spans 14 amino acids. Full variable domain (rest looked up from reference TRBV5-8 and TRBJ2-3): EAGVTQSPTHLIKTRGQQATLRCSPISGHTSVYWYQQALGLGLQFLLWYDEGEERNRGNFPPRFSGRQFPNYSSELNVNALELEDSALYLCASSQIAGMDTQYFGPGTRLTVL.